This T cell receptor beta chain was identified during a study of graft-versus-host responses after intestinal transplantation. The data were produced by immunoSEQ multiplex PCR, yet TCRdb's version contains in-frame clones alone and is incomplete. Among about 130,000 clones listed, around 90% were seen once. Study observations and caveats: GvH clones turned up in recipient marrow; some had shown up first in ileum or blood. Among circulating GvH clones, peak levels were associated with early post-transplant declines in HvG clones.

Germline CDR1 SGHDT, CDR2 YYEEEE. Trimming removed 0 bases at V and 6 bases at J, with 9 bases between. The CDR3 covers 13 residues. This clone was seen only once. Its specificity is unknown. The input for sequencing was unstimulated CD4+ T cells sorted from spleen or lymph node cells, taken before intestinal transplant. The TCR sequence derives from a human donor who received an intestinal transplant. The V gene is TRBV5-6, the J gene TRBJ1-2; possibly TRBD1 for D (5 bases). CDR3 coding DNA: TGTGCCAGCAGCTTGGTACAGGCACATGGCTACACCTTC. This translates into CASSLVQAHGYTF.